The clone carrying this T cell receptor (beta chain) was found a few times. As yet, its antigen is unknown. This record comes from a study of T cell repertoires in cytomegalovirus infection. Overall study findings and caveats: Of the TCR beta families, the public ones yielded a cumulative frequency that identified carriers of CMV plus the relevant HLA.

In germline, CDR1 is MNHNY, CDR2 SVGAGI (reference sequence). Trimming removed 0 bases from V and 1 base from J, with 34 bases in between. The CDR3 is 23 residues long. TCRdb re-called the reads through MiXCR, storing one row per CDR3 protein. The repertoire holds 750,000 to 900,000 distinct CDR3 sequences, with almost 30% as singletons. The rearrangement joins TRBV6-6 to TRBJ2-7; D is perhaps TRBD1 or TRBD2 (5 bases each). Here the sequenced sample was cultured CD8+ T cells from PBMCs, taken from culture after CMV antigen stimulation. This clonotype was obtained from a human donor in good health (CMV status not recorded). Some clones in this sample may be carry-over from other donors' samples. The CDR3 sequence: CASSYSGYENRDLGLYASYEQYF. CDR3 DNA: TGTGCCAGCAGTTACTCAGGTTATGAGAACCGGGACCTGGGCCTTTATGCTTCCTACGAGCAGTACTTC.